These 8 T cell receptor beta chains originate from one sample sequenced in a study of CD8 T cells in ankylosing spondylitis. In TCRdb, the 5' RACE reads were re-called with MiXCR into one record per CDR3 protein. The sample yields 250,000 or so distinct CDR3 sequences, roughly 25% seen once. The specimen was blood, either unsorted or a sorted T cell fraction (not recorded which). These receptors were taken from a male donor with ankylosing spondylitis or in good health (not recorded which).

This chain joins TRBV28 and TRBJ2-3, with TRBD1 identical over 7 bases. J lost 3 bases, V lost 6 bases, and 9 bases had no gene match. The germline CDR1 and CDR2 sequences are MDHEN and SYDVKM. This CDR3 has 15 residues. CDR3 sequence reads: CASSLNRGETDTQYF. In DNA, the CDR3 is TGTGCCAGCAGCTTAAACAGGGGAGAGACAGATACGCAGTATTTT.

This clonotype was detected ten times or more. This chain connects TRBV10-2 to TRBJ2-4, with 10 positions matching TRBD2. CDR3 length equals 16 residues. Germline loops: CDR1 WSHSY, CDR2 SAAADI. The junction had 5 bases not matched to a gene; V was cut back by 6 bases and J by 0 bases. The CDR3 is CASRPSGGKAKNIQYF. The CDR3 DNA is TGCGCCAGCAGGCCTAGCGGGGGAAAAGCCAAAAACATTCAGTACTTC.

This clonotype appeared many times. The J gene is TRBJ2-7, the V gene TRBV29-1; a possible D gene is TRBD2 (6 bases). Germline CDR1 is SQVTM and CDR2 is ANQGSEA. There are 12 residues in the CDR3. V was trimmed by 4 bases and J by 3 bases, leaving 10 bases between them. The CDR3 bases are TGCAGCGTTGTTCGGGGGAGCTACGAGCAGTACTTC. Translating it yields CSVVRGSYEQYF.

This clonotype was counted between two and nine times. CDR3 DNA sequence: TGTGCCATCAGTGATGGTAGCTGGAGCACAGATACGCAGTATTTT. This translates into CAISDGSWSTDTQYF. The chain employs TRBV10-3 and TRBJ2-3; D call uncertain. Germline V gives CDR1 ENHRY, CDR2 SYGVKD. Trimming shortened V by 3 bases and J by 0 bases, and 10 bases separated the two germline ends. This CDR3 has 15 amino acids.

The sample holds a few counts of this clonotype. This rearrangement joins TRBV27 to TRBJ2-7, with 9 positions matching TRBD1. This CDR3 comprises 15 residues. V trimming: 2 bases; J trimming: 0 bases; junction bases outside the gene matches: 2. From germline, CDR1 is MNHEY and CDR2 SMNVEV (reference sequence). The CDR3 DNA is TGTGCCAGCAGTTTAGGGACAGGGATCTCCTACGAGCAGTACTTC. Translated, it gives CASSLGTGISYEQYF.

The chain employs TRBV6-1 and TRBJ1-1; maybe TRBD1 (6 bases). The CDR3 spans 15 residues. V shed 6 bases and J shed 3 bases, with 17 bases lying between them. Germline-derived CDR1 and CDR2 are MNHNS and SASEGT. The CDR3 here is CASRPPGGRDTEAFF. The CDR3 DNA sequence: TGTGCCAGCAGACCCCCGGGGGGCCGGGACACTGAAGCTTTCTTT.

In this sample, this clonotype turned up a few times. The V gene is TRBV25-1, the J gene TRBJ2-3; TRBD1 or TRBD2 may be the D gene (5 bases each). The CDR3 sequence is 16 residues long. Trimming shortened V by 1 base and J by 0 bases, and 11 bases separated the two germline ends. From germline, CDR1 is MGHDK and CDR2 SYGVNS. As DNA, the CDR3 is TGTGCCAGCAGTGAATGGGGGACGGGAAGCACAGATACGCAGTATTTT. It yields the protein CASSEWGTGSTDTQYF.

As concerns this clonotype: Being one base from a much bigger clone, this may be a read error. CDR3 protein: CARSSAQPAYFNAYEQYF. Written as DNA, the CDR3 is TGTGCCCGCAGTTCGGCCCAACCAGCGTACTTTAACGCCTACGAGCAGTACTTC. The chain employs TRBV2 and TRBJ2-7; D not resolved. Germline loops: CDR1 SNHLY, CDR2 FYNNEI. The length of the CDR3 is 18 residues.